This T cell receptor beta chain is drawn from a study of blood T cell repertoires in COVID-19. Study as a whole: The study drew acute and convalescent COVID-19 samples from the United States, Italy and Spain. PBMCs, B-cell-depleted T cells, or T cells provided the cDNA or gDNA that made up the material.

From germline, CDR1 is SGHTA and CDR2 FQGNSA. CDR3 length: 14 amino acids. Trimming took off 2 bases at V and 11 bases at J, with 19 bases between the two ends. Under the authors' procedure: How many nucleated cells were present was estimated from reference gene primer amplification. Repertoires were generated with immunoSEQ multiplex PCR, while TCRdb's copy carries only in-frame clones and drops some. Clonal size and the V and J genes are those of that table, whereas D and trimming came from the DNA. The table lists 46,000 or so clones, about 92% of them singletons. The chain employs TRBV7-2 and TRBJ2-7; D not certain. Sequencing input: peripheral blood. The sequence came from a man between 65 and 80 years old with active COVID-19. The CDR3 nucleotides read TGTGCCAGCAGCTTATTCGCCTTTACCCGTCCGGAGTACTTC. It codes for CASSLFAFTRPEYF.